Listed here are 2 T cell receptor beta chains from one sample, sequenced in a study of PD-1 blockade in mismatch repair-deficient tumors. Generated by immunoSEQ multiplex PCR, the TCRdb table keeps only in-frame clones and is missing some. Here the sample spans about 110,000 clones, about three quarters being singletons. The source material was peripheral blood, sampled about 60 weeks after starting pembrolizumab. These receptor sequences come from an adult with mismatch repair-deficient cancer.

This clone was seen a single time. In nucleotides, the CDR3 is TGTGCCAGCAGTGATTCGCAGACAGGGGGCGTCAACGAGCAGTACTTC. Amino acids: CASSDSQTGGVNEQYF. This chain connects TRBV6-1 to TRBJ2-7; 10 bases line up with TRBD1. Germline loops: CDR1 MNHNS, CDR2 SASEGT. With 3 bases clipped from V and 5 bases from J, the junction kept 10 bases outside the gene matches. The CDR3 spans 16 residues.

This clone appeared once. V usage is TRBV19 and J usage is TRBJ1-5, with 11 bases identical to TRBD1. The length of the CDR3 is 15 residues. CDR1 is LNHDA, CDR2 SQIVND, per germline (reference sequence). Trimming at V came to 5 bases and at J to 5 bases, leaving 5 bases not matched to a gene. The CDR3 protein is CASSPWDRGDQPQHF. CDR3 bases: TGTGCCAGTAGTCCTTGGGACAGGGGGGATCAGCCCCAGCATTTT.